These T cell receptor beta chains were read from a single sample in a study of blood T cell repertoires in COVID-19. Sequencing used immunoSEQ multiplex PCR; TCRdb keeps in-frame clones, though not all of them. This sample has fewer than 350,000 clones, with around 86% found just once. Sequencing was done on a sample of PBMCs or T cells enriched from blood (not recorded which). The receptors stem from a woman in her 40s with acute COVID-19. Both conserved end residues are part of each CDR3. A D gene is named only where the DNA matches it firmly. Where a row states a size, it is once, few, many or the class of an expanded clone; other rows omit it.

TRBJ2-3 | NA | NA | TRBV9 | TGTGCCAGCAGCTTCCGGGACTTCACAGATACGCAGTATTTT | CASSFRDFTDTQYF
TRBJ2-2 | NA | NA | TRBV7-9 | TGTGCCAGCAGCCCGGACTCCTTCACCGGGGAGCTGTTTTTT | CASSPDSFTGELFF
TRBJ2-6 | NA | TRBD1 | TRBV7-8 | TGTGCCAGCAGCGTCTTAGCCGGGACAGGAAACTCTGGGGCCAACGTCCTGACTTTC | CASSVLAGTGNSGANVLTF
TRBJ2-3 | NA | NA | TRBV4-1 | TGCGCCAGCAGCCGTTCCGGGGGTAGGGAGGATACGCAGTATTTT | CASSRSGGREDTQYF
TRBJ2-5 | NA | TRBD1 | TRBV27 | TGTGCCAGCAGTTTCCGAGGGGGCGGTGTAGAGACCCAGTACTTC | CASSFRGGGVETQYF
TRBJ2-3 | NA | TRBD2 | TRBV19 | TGTGCCAGTAGTCCGTGGACTAGCGGGACAACATATACGCAGTATTTT | CASSPWTSGTTYTQYF
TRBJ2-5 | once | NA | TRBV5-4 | TGTGCCAGCAGCTTGGCCGGGGGGCGAGGGCCCCAAGAGACCCAGTACTTC | CASSLAGGRGPQETQYF
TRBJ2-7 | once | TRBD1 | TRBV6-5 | TGTGCCAGCAGTTCCACACGCCTTGACAGGGGCTACGAGCAGTACTTC | CASSSTRLDRGYEQYF
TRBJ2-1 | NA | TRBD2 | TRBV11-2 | TGTGCCAGCAGCTTCGGGTTACTAGCGGTTGAGCAGTTCTTC | CASSFGLLAVEQFF
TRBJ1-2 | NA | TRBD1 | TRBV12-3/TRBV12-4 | TGTGCCAGCAACAAAGGGACAGAACTTGGCTACACCTTC | CASNKGTELGYTF
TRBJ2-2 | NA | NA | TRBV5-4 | TGTGCCAGCAGCTTGGCCCTGGGGCCTACCGGGGAGCTGTTTTTT | CASSLALGPTGELFF
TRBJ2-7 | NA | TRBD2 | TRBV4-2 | TGTGCCAGCAGCCAAGAAATTATGGCGGGAGGATCCTACGAGCAGTACTTC | CASSQEIMAGGSYEQYF
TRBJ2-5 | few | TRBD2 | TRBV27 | TGTGCCAGCTCCCCCCGGGGCGGGAGGCCCCTCCAAGAGACCCAGTACTTC | CASSPRGGRPLQETQYF
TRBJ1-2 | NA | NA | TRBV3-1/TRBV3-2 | TGTGCCAGCAGCCAAGGCGGTGGCTACACCTTC | CASSQGGGYTF
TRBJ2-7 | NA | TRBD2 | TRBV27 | TGTGCCAGCCGGCTAGCGGGAGGGCCTAGAATGGAGCAGTACTTC | CASRLAGGPRMEQYF
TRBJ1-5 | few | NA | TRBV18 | TGTGCCAGCTCCAAACTTAGGTCCTCTACAGACCCCAGTCGCAATCAGCCCCAGCATTTT | CASSKLRSSTDPSRNQPQHF
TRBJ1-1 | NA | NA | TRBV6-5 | TGTGCCAGCAAAATACGGGGGAATGAAGCTTTCTTT | CASKIRGNEAFF
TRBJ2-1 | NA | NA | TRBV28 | TGTGCCAGCACGGAGCGGGTCTCCTACAATGAGCAGTTCTTC | CASTERVSYNEQFF
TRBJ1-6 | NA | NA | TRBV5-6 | TGTGCCAGTCTTGGAAGGGGATTCGGTTCACCCCTCCACTTT | CASLGRGFGSPLHF
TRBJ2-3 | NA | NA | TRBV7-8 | TGTGCCAGCAGCTCTAGCCGTACAGATACGCAGTATTTT | CASSSSRTDTQYF
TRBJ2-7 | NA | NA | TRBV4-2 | TGTGCCAGCAGCCAAGATTACCAGGTGAGCGGAGACGAGCAGTACTTC | CASSQDYQVSGDEQYF
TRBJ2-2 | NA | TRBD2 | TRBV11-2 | TGTGCCAGCAGGACGGGTCGGGGGGTCAGGTCCAACACCGGGGAGCTGTTTTTT | CASRTGRGVRSNTGELFF
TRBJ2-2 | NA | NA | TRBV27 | TGTGCCAGCAGTCCGAGGGGGAGTTCGAACACCGGGGAGCTGTTTTTT | CASSPRGSSNTGELFF
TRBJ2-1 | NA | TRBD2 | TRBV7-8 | TGTGCCAGCAGCCTAAGGGCTAGCGGGAGTAATGAGCAGTTCTTC | CASSLRASGSNEQFF
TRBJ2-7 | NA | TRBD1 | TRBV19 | TGTGCCAGTAGTAATCCCGGGACAGGACACTACGAGCAGTACTTC | CASSNPGTGHYEQYF
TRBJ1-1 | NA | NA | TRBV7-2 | TGTGCCAGCAGCTCGTCCAGGCAACACACTGAAGCTTTCTTT | CASSSSRQHTEAFF
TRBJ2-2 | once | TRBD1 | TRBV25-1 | TGTGCCAGCAGTCCAAAAACAGGGGGCGCGAACACCGGGGAGCTGTTTTTT | CASSPKTGGANTGELFF
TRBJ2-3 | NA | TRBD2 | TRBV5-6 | TGTGCCAGCAGCCTCGGGACTAGCGGGGGTAGCACAGATACGCAGTATTTT | CASSLGTSGGSTDTQYF
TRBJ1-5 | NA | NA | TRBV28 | TGTGCCAGCAGTTTAGGCCAGGGGTATCAGCCCCAGCATTTT | CASSLGQGYQPQHF
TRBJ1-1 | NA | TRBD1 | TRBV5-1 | TGCGCCAGCAGCTTGGACTCAGGGGGATATGGAACTGAAGCTTTCTTT | CASSLDSGGYGTEAFF
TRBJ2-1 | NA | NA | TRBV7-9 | TGTGCCAGCAGCGCATTAGGCCAGGGGGGCCACAATGAGCAGTTCTTC | CASSALGQGGHNEQFF
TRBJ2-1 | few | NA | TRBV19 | TGTGCCAGTACCCCGGGAAAGTTAAACAATGAGCAGTTCTTC | CASTPGKLNNEQFF
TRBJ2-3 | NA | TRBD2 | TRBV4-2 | TGTGCCAGCAGCCGAGAATCTAGCGGGAGGGCCCGAGATACGCAGTATTTT | CASSRESSGRARDTQYF
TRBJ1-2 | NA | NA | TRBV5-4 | TGTGCCAGCAGCTTCGCGACAGTAAACTATGGCTACACCTTC | CASSFATVNYGYTF
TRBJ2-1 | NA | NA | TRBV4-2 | TGTGCCAGCAGCCAAGATCAGGTCGGTTACAATGAGCAGTTCTTC | CASSQDQVGYNEQFF
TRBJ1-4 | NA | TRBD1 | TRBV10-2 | TGCGCCAGCAGCGACAGGGGGGGTGAAAAACTGTTTTTT | CASSDRGGEKLFF
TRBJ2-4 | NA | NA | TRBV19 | TGTGCCAGCCAGGGGAGGGACATTCAGTACTTC | CASQGRDIQYF
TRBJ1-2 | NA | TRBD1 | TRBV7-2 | TGTGCCAGCAGCCCACCCGGGACAGGGGCTACCTATGGCTACACCTTC | CASSPPGTGATYGYTF
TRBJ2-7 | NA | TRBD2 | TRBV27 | TGTGCCAGCGGTTTTGTTTCTAGCGGGAGCTACGAGCAGTACTTC | CASGFVSSGSYEQYF
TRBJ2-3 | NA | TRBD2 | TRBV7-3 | TGTGCCAGCAGCATAACCGGGACTAGCGGGACAGATACGCAGTATTTT | CASSITGTSGTDTQYF
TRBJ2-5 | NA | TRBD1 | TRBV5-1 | TGCGCCAGCAGCCCGGGACAGTTCGGTTCGGTAAAGACCCAGTACTTC | CASSPGQFGSVKTQYF
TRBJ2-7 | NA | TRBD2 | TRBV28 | TGTGCCAGCAGTTCACCTGGGGAGGGTTCCTACGAGCAGTACTTC | CASSSPGEGSYEQYF
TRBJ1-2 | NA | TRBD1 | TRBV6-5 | TGTGCCAGCAATCCAACCGGGACAGGGAACTATGGCTACACCTTC | CASNPTGTGNYGYTF
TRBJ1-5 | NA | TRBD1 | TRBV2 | TGTGCCAGCAGTGAGAGGACAGGGAATCAGCCCCAGCATTTT | CASSERTGNQPQHF
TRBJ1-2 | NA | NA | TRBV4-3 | TGCGCCAGCAGCCAACGCGGTTGGGGCTACACCTTC | CASSQRGWGYTF
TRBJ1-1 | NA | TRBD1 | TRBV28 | TGTGCCAGCAGTTTGACCCAGACAGGGGAGTCGGGTGAAGCTTTCTTT | CASSLTQTGESGEAFF
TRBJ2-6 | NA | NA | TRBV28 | TGTGCCAGCGGTCTATTAGGGGTCGGCTCTGGGGCCAACGTCCTGACTTTC | CASGLLGVGSGANVLTF
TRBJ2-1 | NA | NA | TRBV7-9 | TGTGCCAGCAGCCCGACATTTCCGGGGTCAGCCGACAATGAGCAGTTCTTC | CASSPTFPGSADNEQFF
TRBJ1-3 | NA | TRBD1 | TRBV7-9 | TGTGCCAGCAGCCGACAGGGCCTCTCTGGAAACACCATATATTTT | CASSRQGLSGNTIYF
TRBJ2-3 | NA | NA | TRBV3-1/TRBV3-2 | TGTGCCACCCAGCGCGAGAGCACAGATACGCAGTATTTT | CATQRESTDTQYF
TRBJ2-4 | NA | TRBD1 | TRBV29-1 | TGCAGCGTAAGGGGACAGGTAGAAAACATTCAGTACTTC | CSVRGQVENIQYF
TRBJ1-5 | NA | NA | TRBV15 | TGTGCCACCAGCCGTCAGGGAAGTAATCAGCCCCAGCATTTT | CATSRQGSNQPQHF